This is a list of T cell receptor beta chains from one sample in a study of vaccination and CD4 T cells after COVID-19. What these receptors recognize is not known. TCRdb redid the calling of the PCR reads with MiXCR, one entry per CDR3 protein. Here the sample spans about 24,000 distinct CDR3 sequences, about three fifths being singletons. What was sequenced was CD4+ T cells from blood, cultured in vitro. These receptors all come from a human donor who had recovered from COVID-19. The CDR3 runs from the conserved cysteine through the conserved F or W. Each record gives: D gene, V gene, clone size, J gene, CDR3 DNA, CDR3 protein. A D gene is named only where the DNA matches it firmly. Clone size is given for some rows only: seen once, a few or many times, or a class if the clone is expanded.

D: -; V: TRBV7-6; size: -; J: TRBJ1-6; DNA: TGTGCCAGCAGCTTAAGGTTGGGCAGCGATAATTCACCCCTCCACTTT; CDR3: CASSLRLGSDNSPLHF
D: -; V: TRBV18; size: few; J: TRBJ2-3; DNA: TGTGCCAGCTCACCAGAAAGCACAGATACGCAGTATTTT; CDR3: CASSPESTDTQYF
D: -; V: TRBV19; size: -; J: TRBJ1-6; DNA: TGTGCCAGAAGCCCCTATAATTCACCCCTCCACTTT; CDR3: CARSPYNSPLHF
D: -; V: TRBV19; size: -; J: TRBJ1-1; DNA: TGTGCCAGTACCTCTTCGGGCTCGCCCACTGAAGCTTTCTTT; CDR3: CASTSSGSPTEAFF
D: -; V: TRBV20-1; size: -; J: TRBJ2-7; DNA: TGCAGTGCGAGTTACGGCTCCTCCTACGAGCAGTACTTC; CDR3: CSASYGSSYEQYF
D: -; V: TRBV27; size: few; J: TRBJ1-2; DNA: TGTGCCAGCAGTTTATTGTCCGGGGGAAACTATGGCTACACCTTC; CDR3: CASSLLSGGNYGYTF
D: -; V: TRBV20-1; size: once; J: TRBJ2-3; DNA: TGCAGGACCGGGGGGACAGGCACAAGCACAGATACGCAGTATTTT; CDR3: CRTGGTGTSTDTQYF
D: TRBD2; V: TRBV19; size: few; J: TRBJ2-5; DNA: TGTGCCAGTAGTATAGGGACTAGCGGAGCGGGACTAAAAGAGACCCAGTACTTC; CDR3: CASSIGTSGAGLKETQYF
D: TRBD2; V: TRBV20-1; size: -; J: TRBJ2-7; DNA: TGCAGTGCCACGGGAGGGCCAGCCTACGAGCAGTACTTC; CDR3: CSATGGPAYEQYF
D: -; V: TRBV7-9; size: -; J: TRBJ2-7; DNA: TGTGCCAGCAGCCATAGCTCCTACGAGCAGTACTTC; CDR3: CASSHSSYEQYF
D: -; V: TRBV6-2/TRBV6-3; size: -; J: TRBJ1-5; DNA: TGTGCCAGCAGAACGAGGTGGAGGGGCAATCAGCCCCAGCATTTT; CDR3: CASRTRWRGNQPQHF
D: -; V: TRBV27; size: -; J: TRBJ2-7; DNA: TGTGCCAGCAGTTTAAACTGGTTGAACTCCTACGAGCAGTACTTC; CDR3: CASSLNWLNSYEQYF
D: TRBD1; V: TRBV7-6; size: -; J: TRBJ1-1; DNA: TGTGCCAGCAGCCAACAGGGGTACGGCGCTGAAGCTTTCTTT; CDR3: CASSQQGYGAEAFF
D: TRBD1; V: TRBV11-3; size: once; J: TRBJ1-5; DNA: TGTGCCAGCAGCCCGCCGAGGACAGGCTATCAGCCCCAGCATTTT; CDR3: CASSPPRTGYQPQHF
D: TRBD2; V: TRBV27; size: once; J: TRBJ2-1; DNA: TGTGCCAGCAGAGTACTAGCGTTAATGGGGGAGCAGTTCTTC; CDR3: CASRVLALMGEQFF
D: -; V: TRBV19; size: few; J: TRBJ1-1; DNA: TGTGCCAGTAGTATTGGGGGCATGAACACTGAAGCTTTCTTT; CDR3: CASSIGGMNTEAFF